This T cell receptor beta chain appears in the sequencing data of a study of cytomegalovirus exposure and HLA in healthy donors. The PCR ran on 60 Vbeta and 13 Jbeta primers. TCRdb keeps only in-frame clones here, not all; method: immunoSEQ multiplex PCR. The repertoire holds some 150,000 clones, roughly 76% seen once, with around 1.6% in the top ten. From germline, CDR1 is SGHTA and CDR2 FQGTGA. V shed 6 bases, J shed 7 bases, and the junction held 8 bases outside the gene matches. The CDR3 is made up of 13 amino acids. Overall study findings and caveats: In terms of immune exposure information, only CMV serostatus was available. Indistinguishable V segments such as TRBV6-2 and TRBV6-3 were excluded.

As concerns this clone: No antigen is known for it.

The chain recombines TRBV7-3 with TRBJ2-7, with TRBD1 matching over 8 bases. Input material: PBMCs. This sequence was found in a female donor in good health and CMV-seronegative. CDR3 nucleotides: TGTGCCAGCAGTATAGACAGGGGTCGGGAGCAGTACTTC. As protein: CASSIDRGREQYF.